The clone carrying this T cell receptor (beta chain) came up many times. Its antigen remains unknown. Time point denoted: sample taken at primary tumor resection. The donors comprised approximately 72 untreated early-stage non-small cell lung cancer patients. Whole RNA from tumor, nontumor lung or frozen PBMC was sequenced unsorted. This specimen comes from a study of spatial heterogeneity in lung cancer. Notes on the study in general: The study estimated approximately 7% alpha and about 12% beta chain coverage of tumor T cells. Tumor mutation count correlated with how many alpha and beta TCRs expanded intratumorally.

Trimming removed 1 base at V and 1 base at J, with 7 bases between. Germline loops: CDR1 SGHVS, CDR2 FQNEAQ. The CDR3 loop spans 14 amino acids. Using its own MiXCR run on the 5' RACE reads, TCRdb lists one record per CDR3 protein. The sample gives around 7,500 distinct CDR3 sequences, approximately 12% of which show up once; about 8.1% is in the top ten. The sequencing used lung tumor tissue, collected at surgery. The chain combines TRBV7-8 with TRBJ1-2; D is unresolved. This clonotype was sampled from a male donor with early-stage non-small cell lung cancer. The CDR3 protein is CASSLDERNYGYTF. The CDR3 DNA reads as TGTGCCAGCAGCTTAGATGAGCGTAACTATGGCTACACCTTC.